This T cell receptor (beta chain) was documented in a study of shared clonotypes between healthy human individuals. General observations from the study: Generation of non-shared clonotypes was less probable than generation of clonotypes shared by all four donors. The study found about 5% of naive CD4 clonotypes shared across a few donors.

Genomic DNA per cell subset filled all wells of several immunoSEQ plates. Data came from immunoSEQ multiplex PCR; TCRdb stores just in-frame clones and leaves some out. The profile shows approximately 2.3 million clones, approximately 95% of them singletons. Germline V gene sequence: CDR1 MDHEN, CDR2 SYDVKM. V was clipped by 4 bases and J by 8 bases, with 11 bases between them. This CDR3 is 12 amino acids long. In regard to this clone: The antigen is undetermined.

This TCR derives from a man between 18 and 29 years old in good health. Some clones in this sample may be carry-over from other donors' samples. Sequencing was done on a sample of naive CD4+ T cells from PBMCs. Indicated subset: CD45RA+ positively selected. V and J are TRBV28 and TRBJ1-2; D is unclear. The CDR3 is CASSSSINGYTF. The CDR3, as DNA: TGTGCCAGCAGTTCCAGCATAAACGGCTACACCTTC.